This T cell receptor beta chain appears in the sequencing data of a study of blood T cell repertoires in COVID-19. In the authors' methods: How many nucleated cells were present was estimated from reference gene primer amplification. The table came from immunoSEQ multiplex PCR; TCRdb's copy has only in-frame clones and leaves some out. V and J calls and clone size are given by that table; D and trimming were obtained from the DNA. The table shows 250,000 to 300,000 clones, with about 88% occurring only once. The CDR3 contains 15 residues. The germline gives CDR1 MRHNA, CDR2 SNTAGT. V trimming: 7 bases; J trimming: 7 bases; junction bases outside the gene matches: 13.

The receptor comes from a woman in her twenties or thirties with COVID-19, enrolled during active disease. This chain connects TRBV6-4 to TRBJ2-1, with 7 bases matching TRBD2. Sequencing was carried out using peripheral blood. CDR3 residues: CASIRRRESRNEQFF. CDR3 in DNA: TGTGCCAGCATCAGAAGGCGGGAGTCGAGAAATGAGCAGTTCTTC.